One and the same sample provided the 25 T cell receptor beta chains below, sequenced in a study of blood T cell repertoires in COVID-19. The data were produced by immunoSEQ multiplex PCR, yet TCRdb's version contains in-frame clones alone and is incomplete. The data show under 250,000 clones, around 81% seen once. The source material was peripheral blood. Receptor source: a woman aged 55-75 years with active or convalescent COVID-19.

CDR3 loop: CASSEIGPRRALYGYTF. The CDR3 DNA sequence: TGTGCCAGCAGTGAAATTGGTCCGCGCAGGGCCCTCTATGGCTACACCTTC. The chain employs TRBV6-1 and TRBJ1-2; weak D call: TRBD1 (5 bases). Trimming took off 2 bases at V and 4 bases at J, with 20 bases between the two ends. Germline CDR1 is MNHNS and CDR2 is SASEGT. This CDR3 is built from 17 residues.

The gene calls are TRBV7-9 and TRBJ2-5, with 9 bases matching TRBD1. Germline V gives CDR1 SEHNR, CDR2 FQNEAQ (reference sequence). This CDR3 spans 15 amino acids. The V segment lost 5 bases and the J segment 4 bases; nucleotides outside the gene matches: 8. The CDR3 nucleotides are TGTGCCAGCAGCGCCCCGGGACAGGGTACAGAGACCCAGTACTTC. It translates to CASSAPGQGTETQYF.

This chain connects TRBV6-5 to TRBJ2-3; a possible D gene is TRBD2 (6 bases). Germline CDR1 reads MNHEY; CDR2 reads SVGAGI. V gave up 9 bases and J gave up 6 bases, with 13 bases separating them. This CDR3 has 12 amino acids. CDR3 residues: CASYLAGDTQYF. DNA of the CDR3: TGTGCCAGTTATTTGGCGGGGGATACGCAGTATTTT.

V usage is TRBV9 and J usage is TRBJ2-1, with 7 bases that match TRBD2. V was pared by 0 bases and J by 0 bases, with 9 bases of the junction left unmatched. This CDR3 has 18 residues. Germline V gene lookup returns CDR1 SGDLS and CDR2 YYNGEE. CDR3 in DNA: TGTGCCAGCAGCGTAGAGGTGGCTAGCGGCCGCTCCTACAATGAGCAGTTCTTC. Amino acid sequence: CASSVEVASGRSYNEQFF.

About this clone itself: A much bigger clone sits one base away, suggesting this may be a read error. V and J are TRBV28 and TRBJ1-1, with 10 bases that match TRBD1. CDR1 MDHEN and CDR2 SYDVKM come from the germline V gene. The CDR3 length is 14 residues. Trimming at V came to 6 bases and at J to 5 bases, leaving 6 bases not matched to a gene. The CDR3 here is CASRRQGAVTEAFF. For the CDR3, the DNA is TGTGCCAGCAGACGACAGGGGGCGGTAACTGAAGCTTTCTTT.

The chain recombines TRBV18 with TRBJ2-2, with 8 positions matching TRBD2. V was pared by 3 bases and J by 2 bases, with 5 bases of the junction left unmatched. The CDR3 is 16 amino acids. The germline V gene has CDR1 KGHSH and CDR2 LQKENI. CDR3 sequence: CASSPSLAANTGELFF. CDR3 sequence (DNA): TGTGCCAGCTCACCCTCACTAGCGGCTAACACCGGGGAGCTGTTTTTT.

CDR3 coding DNA: TGTGCCAGCAGTGACTCCCCCGGTACTGGGCGGGAGATGCAGTTCTTC. It is translated as CASSDSPGTGREMQFF. The chain joins TRBV6-4 to TRBJ2-1, with 7 nucleotides matching TRBD2. This CDR3 comprises 16 residues. Per germline, CDR1 MRHNA and CDR2 SNTAGT. The J segment lost 12 bases and the V segment lost 0 bases, leaving 14 bases of the junction unmatched.

To note about this clone: The sample contains more than one DNA sequence encoding this CDR3. The rearrangement links TRBV5-1 to TRBJ2-1; D call uncertain. Germline loops: CDR1 SGHRS, CDR2 YFSETQ. The ends were cut back, 1 base at V and 6 bases at J, with 5 bases in the middle. There are 12 residues in the CDR3. The CDR3 sequence: CASSLSRNEQFF. The CDR3 nucleotides read TGCGCCAGCAGCTTGTCTCGCAATGAGCAGTTCTTC.

This chain connects TRBV27 to TRBJ1-6; no firm D call. The CDR3 is 12 amino acids. Germline CDR1 and CDR2: MNHEY and SMNVEV (reference sequence). V was shortened by 9 bases and J by 0 bases, with 3 bases between the two germline ends. CDR3 nucleotide sequence: TGTGCCAGATACTCCTATAATTCACCCCTCCACTTT. Encoded protein: CARYSYNSPLHF.

In this sample, this clone turned up a few times. The rearrangement links TRBV5-4 to TRBJ1-6; 8 bases line up with TRBD1. The CDR3 totals 13 residues. Germline V gene lookup returns CDR1 SGHNT and CDR2 YYREEE (reference sequence). V was pared by 3 bases and J by 13 bases, with 6 bases of the junction left unmatched. The CDR3 DNA is TGTGCCAGCAGCTCTGGACAGGGATTCCCCCTCCACTTT. Its translation is CASSSGQGFPLHF.

The rearrangement uses TRBV6-5 and TRBJ1-1; D remains ambiguous. The CDR3 has 14 amino acids. V was trimmed by 7 bases and J by 2 bases, leaving 14 bases between them. Per the germline V gene, CDR1 is MNHEY and CDR2 is SVGAGI. The CDR3 DNA sequence: TGTGCCAGCACCCCCCAGCGTAGAAACACTGAAGCTTTCTTT. This encodes CASTPQRRNTEAFF.

The rearrangement links TRBV6-1 to TRBJ1-1; a possible D gene is TRBD1 (5 bases). Germline V lookup: CDR1 MNHNS, CDR2 SASEGT. The CDR3 totals 15 residues. The V gene lost 0 bases and the J gene lost 6 bases, with 14 bases spanning the gap. The CDR3 region has the DNA TGTGCCAGCAGTGAAGCGCGGGACTTTCGGGCTGAAGCTTTCTTT. Translation gives CASSEARDFRAEAFF.

This chain uses TRBV19 with TRBJ1-5, with no clear D. The CDR3 is 13 amino acids. Germline V lookup: CDR1 LNHDA, CDR2 SQIVND (reference sequence). V lost 5 bases, J lost 9 bases, and 14 bases lay in between. CDR3 protein: CASSDGVGRPQHF. The CDR3 coding sequence is TGTGCCAGTAGTGACGGGGTTGGCCGGCCCCAGCATTTT.

The table lists this clone with a few counts. The chain combines TRBV4-1 with TRBJ1-2; D might be TRBD1 (6 bases). V lost 1 base and J 4 bases, leaving 10 bases between the germline ends. CDR1 and CDR2 from the germline V gene are MGHRA and YSYEKL. The CDR3 is 14 residues long. CDR3 sequence reads: CASSQAPDSYGYTF. CDR3 nucleotides: TGCGCCAGCAGCCAAGCTCCGGACAGCTATGGCTACACCTTC.

The chain has TRBV7-9 and TRBJ1-3; weak D call: TRBD1 (6 bases). The CDR3 has 17 amino acids. V was trimmed by 2 bases and J by 7 bases, leaving 21 bases between them. The germline V gene has CDR1 SEHNR and CDR2 FQNEAQ (reference sequence). The CDR3: CASSLIPGGALRNTIYF. CDR3 nucleotide sequence: TGTGCCAGCAGCTTAATTCCCGGGGGGGCACTCCGGAACACCATATATTTT. The full variable domain, with the rest looked up from reference TRBV7-9 and TRBJ1-3, is DTGVSQNPRHKITKRGQNVTFRCDPISEHNRLYWYRQTLGQGPEFLTYFQNEAQLEKSRLLSDRFSAERPKGSFSTLEIQRTEQGDSAMYLCASSLIPGGALRNTIYFGEGSWLTVV.

The chain has TRBV28 and TRBJ1-3, with D perhaps TRBD1 (5 bases). The CDR3 totals 16 residues. Trimming took off 6 bases at V and 0 bases at J, with 15 bases between the two ends. Germline loops: CDR1 MDHEN, CDR2 SYDVKM. The CDR3 coding sequence is TGTGCCAGCAGAGAAGCCAGGGTGTTCTCTGGAAACACCATATATTTT. Translation gives CASREARVFSGNTIYF.

This clone occurred a few times. This chain links TRBV5-5 with TRBJ1-1; tentative D call: TRBD1 (5 bases). This CDR3 is 15 amino acids long. Trimming took off 0 bases at V and 5 bases at J, with 14 bases between the two ends. CDR1 SGHKS and CDR2 YYEKEE come from the germline V gene (reference sequence). CDR3 residues: CASSLVWGEGTEAFF. The CDR3 region has the DNA TGTGCCAGCAGCTTGGTTTGGGGGGAGGGGACTGAAGCTTTCTTT.

This clone was counted once. The chain joins TRBV19 to TRBJ2-3, with 7 bases matching TRBD2. J lost 4 bases, V lost 5 bases, and 6 bases had no gene match. This CDR3 spans 14 amino acids. Germline CDR1 and CDR2: LNHDA and SQIVND (reference sequence). The CDR3 is CASSYLAEADTQYF. The CDR3, as DNA: TGTGCCAGTAGTTACCTAGCGGAGGCAGATACGCAGTATTTT.

This clone was recorded once. The chain employs TRBV11-2 and TRBJ2-7, with a weak D call TRBD2 (5 bases). V was trimmed by 5 bases and J by 3 bases, leaving 11 bases between them. Germline V gives CDR1 SGHAT, CDR2 FQNNGV. The CDR3 spans 13 residues. Here the CDR3 DNA reads TGTGCCAGCAGCCCCCCGGGATACTACGAGCAGTACGTC. It encodes CASSPPGYYEQYV.

V gene TRBV12-3 or TRBV12-4 combines with J gene TRBJ2-7; 7 positions agree with TRBD1. This CDR3 is 13 amino acids long. V dropped 3 bases and J dropped 2; count of bases not matched to a gene: 1. CDR3 residues: CASSLDRTYEQYF. In DNA form, the CDR3 reads TGTGCCAGCAGTTTGGACAGGACCTACGAGCAGTACTTC.

The DNA of the CDR3 is TGTGCCATCAGTGAGATCGGAATAATGACTAGCGGGGAGCCTGCTGGGGCCAACGTCCTGACTTTC. This translates into CAISEIGIMTSGEPAGANVLTF. V usage is TRBV10-3 and J usage is TRBJ2-6, with 11 bases lining up with TRBD2. The V and J ends lost 2 bases and 2 bases, in that order; junction bases with no gene match: 17. The germline V gene encodes CDR1 ENHRY and CDR2 SYGVKD. This CDR3 region has 22 residues.

The genes are TRBV5-1 and TRBJ2-5; D is perhaps TRBD1 (5 bases). The CDR3 length is 12 residues. V was trimmed by 4 bases and J by 5 bases, leaving 9 bases between them. The germline V gene encodes CDR1 SGHRS and CDR2 YFSETQ. The CDR3 nucleotides read TGCGCCAGCAGCCCAGGGTGGGAGACCCAGTACTTC. Translated, it gives CASSPGWETQYF.

The chain combines TRBV19 with TRBJ1-5; D may be TRBD1 (5 bases). V lost 5 bases to trimming and J lost 7 bases, with 21 bases between them. This CDR3 is built from 16 residues. In germline, CDR1 is LNHDA, CDR2 SQIVND (reference sequence). CDR3 coding DNA: TGTGCCAGTAGTCACCCCGTCAGGCCGGGGGAACAGCCCCAGCATTTT. This translates into CASSHPVRPGEQPQHF.

Concerning this clone itself: Different DNA sequences within this sample yield the same CDR3. The chain has TRBV5-1 and TRBJ1-1, with TRBD1 identical over 7 bases. V lost 3 bases and J lost 1; bases outside the gene matches: 3. CDR3 length: 14 residues. Germline values: CDR1 SGHRS, CDR2 YFSETQ. The CDR3 loop is CASSWTGGNTEAFF. The CDR3 DNA follows: TGCGCCAGCAGCTGGACAGGCGGGAACACTGAAGCTTTCTTT.

The chain recombines TRBV4-1 with TRBJ1-2; D remains ambiguous. Trimming pared 0 bases from V and 5 bases from J, leaving 7 bases between. CDR1 MGHRA and CDR2 YSYEKL come from the germline V gene. This CDR3 has 13 amino acids. DNA for the CDR3: TGCGCCAGCAGCCAAGATCCGGTGTATGGCTACACCTTC. As protein: CASSQDPVYGYTF.